These 19 T cell receptor beta chains originate from one sample sequenced in a study of T-cell memory formation after mild COVID-19. In TCRdb, the 5' RACE reads were re-called with MiXCR into one record per CDR3 protein. The sample lists roughly 190,000 distinct CDR3 sequences, about 10% occurring once. Sequences were obtained from PBMCs or a T cell subset sorted from them (not recorded which). The receptors stem from a man between 18 and 35 years old who had mild COVID-19 (a few samples of this study predate the infection). Cell type and time point are not known.

The chain links TRBV7-2 to TRBJ1-4; D is unclear. CDR1 is SGHTA and CDR2 is FQGNSA in the germline V gene. CDR3 size: 14 residues. The V gene lost 4 bases and the J gene lost 7 bases, with 13 bases spanning the gap. CDR3 coding DNA: TGTGCCAGCAGCTCCGGGCCAACGGGTGAAAAACTGTTTTTT. Translating it yields CASSSGPTGEKLFF.

This clonotype was counted many times. The CDR3 DNA reads TGTGCCAGCAGTTACAGTGGAGCCACCGGGGAGCTGTTTTTT. This gives the protein CASSYSGATGELFF. The chain recombines TRBV12-3 or TRBV12-4 with TRBJ2-2, with D uncertain. V gave up 4 bases and J gave up 4 bases, with 10 bases separating them. This CDR3 has 14 amino acids.

The gene calls are TRBV11-2 and TRBJ1-2; a possible D gene is TRBD1 (5 bases). There are 15 residues in the CDR3. Trimming removed 4 bases from V and 4 bases from J, with 16 bases in between. CDR1 is SGHAT and CDR2 is FQNNGV in the germline V gene. DNA of the CDR3: TGTGCCAGCAGCTCCTCCGGGACTATATTCTATGGCTACACCTTC. Translating gives CASSSSGTIFYGYTF.

The chain uses TRBV5-4 and TRBJ1-4; 8 bases map to TRBD1. The CDR3 is 16 amino acids. Germline CDR1 SGHNT, CDR2 YYREEE (reference sequence). V was clipped by 3 bases and J by 4 bases; unmatched bases: 8. CDR3 loop: CASSSWTGRDNEKLFF. CDR3 coding DNA: TGTGCCAGCAGCTCGTGGACAGGGAGGGATAATGAAAAACTGTTTTTT.

This clonotype was counted many times. The chain joins TRBV12-3 or TRBV12-4 to TRBJ1-1; TRBD1 is a possible D gene (6 bases). Between the trimmed V and J ends, which lost 5 bases and 1 base, there was a span of 11 bases. The length of the CDR3 is 14 residues. CDR3 sequence: CASSPDRWNTEAFF. For the CDR3, the DNA is TGTGCCAGCAGTCCCGACAGGTGGAACACTGAAGCTTTCTTT.

The chain uses TRBV7-2 and TRBJ2-2; 11 nucleotides match TRBD2. The junction had 4 bases not matched to a gene; V was cut back by 3 bases and J by 7 bases. Germline CDR1 SGHTA, CDR2 FQGNSA. This CDR3 region has 15 residues. This CDR3 is CASSLFSGGVGELFF. The CDR3 coding sequence is TGTGCCAGCAGCTTGTTTAGCGGGGGGGTCGGGGAGCTGTTTTTT.

The chain carries TRBV7-2 and TRBJ1-1; the D is unclear. V lost 5 bases and J lost 5, with 12 bases in between. The V gene's germline CDR1 is SGHTA and CDR2 FQGNSA. This CDR3 has 13 amino acids. The CDR3 region is CASSRGKSTEAFF. For the CDR3, the DNA is TGTGCCAGCAGCCGAGGGAAATCAACTGAAGCTTTCTTT.

This clonotype was observed a handful of times. The V gene is TRBV11-2, the J gene TRBJ2-4; no clear D gene. Trimming removed 0 bases at V and 5 bases at J, with 11 bases between. CDR1 and CDR2 from the germline V gene are SGHAT and FQNNGV. CDR3 length equals 15 residues. Here the CDR3 reads CASSLDLTAQNIQYF. The DNA for the CDR3 is TGTGCCAGCAGCTTAGACCTCACTGCACAAAACATTCAGTACTTC.

This clonotype has a handful of counts. This sequence joins TRBV9 and TRBJ1-5; possible D gene TRBD1, 5 bases. CDR3 length equals 16 residues. V gave up 0 bases and J gave up 4 bases, with 14 bases separating them. Per the germline V gene, CDR1 is SGDLS and CDR2 is YYNGEE. The chain's CDR3 is CASSVGVGDLNQPQHF. CDR3 bases: TGTGCCAGCAGCGTAGGTGTCGGGGACCTAAATCAGCCCCAGCATTTT.

There are a few counts of this clonotype. V and J are TRBV7-9 and TRBJ2-5; perhaps TRBD2 as D (5 bases). The V and J ends lost 5 bases and 7 bases respectively, with 14 bases between them. The CDR3 is 13 residues long. Germline V CDR1 and CDR2: SEHNR, FQNEAQ (reference sequence). CDR3 amino acids: CASSLLGRRTQYF. CDR3 DNA sequence: TGTGCCAGCAGCCTTCTAGGGAGACGGACCCAGTACTTC.

A few counts support this clonotype. The chain links TRBV25-1 to TRBJ2-6; D gene unclear. The length of the CDR3 is 13 residues. Germline V lookup: CDR1 MGHDK, CDR2 SYGVNS. Trimming cost V 6 bases and J 4 bases, with 7 bases left between them. CDR3 sequence: CASRVPGANVLTF. The CDR3 nucleotides read TGTGCCAGCAGGGTCCCCGGGGCCAACGTCCTGACTTTC. Drawing the rest from reference TRBV25-1 and TRBJ2-6, the complete variable domain is EADIYQTPRYLVIGTGKKITLECSQTMGHDKMYWYQQDPGMELHLIHYSYGVNSTEKGDLSSESTVSRIRTEHFPLTLESARPSHTSQYLCASRVPGANVLTFGAGSRLTVL.

The rearrangement links TRBV5-1 to TRBJ2-1; D is perhaps TRBD2 (5 bases). Trimming cost V 3 bases and J 8 bases, with 15 bases left between them. CDR3 length equals 14 residues. The germline V gene has CDR1 SGHRS and CDR2 YFSETQ. CDR3 amino acids: CASSSSGPGDEQFF. CDR3 in DNA: TGCGCCAGCAGCTCAAGCGGTCCCGGCGATGAGCAGTTCTTC.

The chain recombines TRBV7-2 with TRBJ1-2; D is undetermined. CDR3 length equals 14 residues. CDR1 SGHTA and CDR2 FQGNSA come from the germline V gene. The ends were cut back, 5 bases at V and 1 base at J, with 11 bases in the middle. CDR3 DNA: TGTGCCAGCAGCCGAATAGGACTTAACTATGGCTACACCTTC. Protein: CASSRIGLNYGYTF.

The chain employs TRBV6-5 and TRBJ2-3; D unclear. The ends were cut back, 10 bases at V and 2 bases at J, with 13 bases in the middle. CDR1 MNHEY and CDR2 SVGAGI come from the germline V gene. This CDR3 is built from 13 residues. Here the CDR3 reads CAIRSWDTDTQYF. The CDR3 nucleotides are TGTGCCATAAGGAGTTGGGACACAGATACGCAGTATTTT.

The sample holds a few counts of this clonotype. This chain uses TRBV29-1 with TRBJ2-2; 11 positions agree with TRBD2. The CDR3 extends over 15 amino acids. Germline V lookup: CDR1 SQVTM, CDR2 ANQGSEA. V shed 4 bases and J 6 bases; nucleotides not matched to a gene: 7. The CDR3 DNA sequence: TGCAGCGTTGTTATTAGCGGGGGGGCCGCCGGGGAGCTGTTTTTT. It is translated as CSVVISGGAAGELFF.

This clonotype was found a few times. The CDR3 loop is CASSLLAGGWSLDTQYF. For the CDR3, the DNA is TGTGCCAGCAGCCTTCTAGCGGGGGGCTGGTCGCTAGATACGCAGTATTTT. The chain employs TRBV7-2 and TRBJ2-3, with 11 nucleotides matching TRBD2. J gave up 5 bases and V 5 bases, and 12 bases lay outside the gene matches. Germline-derived CDR1 and CDR2 are SGHTA and FQGNSA. The CDR3 contains 17 residues.

This chain joins TRBV10-3 and TRBJ2-2; D unresolved. CDR1 and CDR2 from the germline V gene are ENHRY and SYGVKD. The CDR3 sequence is 15 residues long. Trimming took off 1 base at V and 0 bases at J, with 6 bases between the two ends. CDR3: CAISEYPPNTGELFF. The DNA for the CDR3 is TGTGCCATCAGTGAGTACCCGCCGAACACCGGGGAGCTGTTTTTT.

The rearrangement joins TRBV20-1 to TRBJ2-1; TRBD2 matches 12 bases. The V gene end was trimmed by 3 bases and the J gene end by 10 bases; junction bases not matched to a gene: 13. CDR1 DFQATT and CDR2 SNEGSKA come from the germline V gene (reference sequence). This CDR3 comprises 16 residues. The CDR3 DNA follows: TGCAGTGCTAGCCTCCCCACTAGCGGGGGGTTTGAAGAGCAGTTCTTC. Translation gives CSASLPTSGGFEEQFF.

This clonotype has a handful of counts. This chain connects TRBV12-3 or TRBV12-4 to TRBJ1-5; D not certain. CDR3 length: 14 amino acids. V was shortened by 3 bases and J by 4 bases, with 10 bases between the two germline ends. The CDR3 sequence: CASSFAQRNQPQHF. CDR3 bases: TGTGCCAGCAGTTTCGCACAGAGGAATCAGCCCCAGCATTTT.